This T cell receptor beta chain was recorded in a study of T cell changes during pregnancy in multiple sclerosis. Repertoires were generated with immunoSEQ multiplex PCR, while TCRdb's copy carries only in-frame clones and drops some. The sample shows tens of thousands of clones, about nine tenths of them seen only once. This receptor was taken from a female donor in good health, enrolled as a control in a pregnancy study. The material sequenced was peripheral blood, taken after pregnancy.

CDR3 amino acids: CASSARPTGVQPQHF. Written as DNA, the CDR3 is TGTGCCAGCAGTGCCCGCCCGACAGGGGTTCAGCCCCAGCATTTT. The genes are TRBV6-1 and TRBJ1-5, with 8 bases lining up with TRBD1. The CDR3 loop spans 15 amino acids. The V segment lost 4 bases and the J segment 6 bases; nucleotides outside the gene matches: 8. Germline CDR1 and CDR2: MNHNS and SASEGT.